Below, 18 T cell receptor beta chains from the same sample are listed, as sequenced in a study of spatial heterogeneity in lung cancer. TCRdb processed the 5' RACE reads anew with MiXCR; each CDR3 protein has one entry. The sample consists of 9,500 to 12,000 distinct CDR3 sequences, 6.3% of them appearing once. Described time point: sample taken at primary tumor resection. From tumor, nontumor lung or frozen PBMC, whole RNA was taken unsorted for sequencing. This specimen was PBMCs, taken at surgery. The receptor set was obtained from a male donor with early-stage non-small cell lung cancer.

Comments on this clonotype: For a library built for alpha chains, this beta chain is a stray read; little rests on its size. DNA for the CDR3: TGTGCCAGTAGCCGGCAGGGGCCCTACAATGAGCAGTTCTTC. The encoded protein is CASSRQGPYNEQFF. The chain links TRBV19 to TRBJ2-1; TRBD1 might be the D (6 bases). Per the germline V gene, CDR1 is LNHDA and CDR2 is SQIVND (reference sequence). The CDR3 has 14 amino acids. The V end lost 6 bases, the J end lost 2 bases, and 11 bases lay between the germline ends.

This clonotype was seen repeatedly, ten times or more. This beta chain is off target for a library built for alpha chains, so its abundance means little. The CDR3: CASSPGDSYEQYF. The DNA for the CDR3 is TGCGCCAGCAGCCCAGGGGACAGTTATGAGCAGTACTTC. This chain joins TRBV5-1 and TRBJ2-7; TRBD1 matches 7 bases. This CDR3 has 13 residues. J was trimmed by 7 bases and V by 4 bases; bases with no gene match: 8. The V gene's germline CDR1 is SGHRS and CDR2 YFSETQ.

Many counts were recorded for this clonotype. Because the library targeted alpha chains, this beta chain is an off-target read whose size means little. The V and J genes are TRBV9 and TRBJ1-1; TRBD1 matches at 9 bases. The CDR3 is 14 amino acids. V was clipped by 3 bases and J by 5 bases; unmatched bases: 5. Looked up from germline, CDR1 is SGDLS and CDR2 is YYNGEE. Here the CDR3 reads CASSERGQGTEAFF. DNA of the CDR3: TGTGCCAGCAGCGAGCGGGGACAGGGTACTGAAGCTTTCTTT.

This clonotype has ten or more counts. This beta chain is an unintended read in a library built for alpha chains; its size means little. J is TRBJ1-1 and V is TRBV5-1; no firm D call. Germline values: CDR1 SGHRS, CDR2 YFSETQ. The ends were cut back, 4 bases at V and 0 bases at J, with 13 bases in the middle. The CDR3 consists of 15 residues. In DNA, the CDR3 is TGCGCCAGCAGCGAGGACGGAACAATGAACACTGAAGCTTTCTTT. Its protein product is CASSEDGTMNTEAFF. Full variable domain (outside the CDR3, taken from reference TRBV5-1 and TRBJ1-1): KAGVTQTPRYLIKTRGQQVTLSCSPISGHRSVSWYQQTPGQGLQFLFEYFSETQRNKGNFPGRFSGRQFSNSRSEMNVSTLELGDSALYLCASSEDGTMNTEAFFGQGTRLTVV.

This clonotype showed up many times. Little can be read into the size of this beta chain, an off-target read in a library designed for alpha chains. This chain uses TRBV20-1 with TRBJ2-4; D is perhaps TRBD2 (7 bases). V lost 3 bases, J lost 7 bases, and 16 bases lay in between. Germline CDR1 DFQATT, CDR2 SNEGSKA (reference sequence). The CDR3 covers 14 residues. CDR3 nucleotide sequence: TGCAGTGCTAGTTTACAGGGAGGGGGGAACATTCAGTACTTC. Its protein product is CSASLQGGGNIQYF.

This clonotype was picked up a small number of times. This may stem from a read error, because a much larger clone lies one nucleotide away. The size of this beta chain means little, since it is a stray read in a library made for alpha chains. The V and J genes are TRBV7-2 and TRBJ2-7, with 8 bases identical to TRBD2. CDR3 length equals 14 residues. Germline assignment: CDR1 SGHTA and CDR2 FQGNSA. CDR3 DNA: TGTGCCAACAGCCCCGGGACTAGCTCCTACGAGCAGTACTTC. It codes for CANSPGTSSYEQYF. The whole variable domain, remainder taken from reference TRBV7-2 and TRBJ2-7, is GAGVSQSPSNKVTEKGKDVELRCDPISGHTALYWYRQSLGQGLEFLIYFQGNSAPDKSGLPSDRFSAERTGGSVSTLTIQRTQQEDSAVYLCANSPGTSSYEQYFGPGTRLTVT.

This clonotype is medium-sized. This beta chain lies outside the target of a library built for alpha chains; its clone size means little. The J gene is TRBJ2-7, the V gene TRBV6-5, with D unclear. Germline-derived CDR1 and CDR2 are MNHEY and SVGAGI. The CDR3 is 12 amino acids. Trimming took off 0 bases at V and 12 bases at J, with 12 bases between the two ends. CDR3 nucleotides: TGTGCCAGCAGTTACTCAGGTCAGCCTGCGTACTTC. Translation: CASSYSGQPAYF.

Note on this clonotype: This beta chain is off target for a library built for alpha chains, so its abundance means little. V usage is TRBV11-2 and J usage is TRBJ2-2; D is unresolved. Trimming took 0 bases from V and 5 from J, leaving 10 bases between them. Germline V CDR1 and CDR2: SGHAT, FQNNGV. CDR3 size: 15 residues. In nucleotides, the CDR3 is TGTGCCAGCAGCTTAGAGGCGTTTGGAACCGGGGAGCTGTTTTTT. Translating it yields CASSLEAFGTGELFF.

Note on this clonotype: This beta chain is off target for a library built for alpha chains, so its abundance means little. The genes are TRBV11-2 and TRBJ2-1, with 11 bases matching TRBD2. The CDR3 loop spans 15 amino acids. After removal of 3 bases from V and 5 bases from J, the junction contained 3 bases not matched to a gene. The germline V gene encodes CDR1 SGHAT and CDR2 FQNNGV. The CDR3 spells CASSFTSGGNNEQFF. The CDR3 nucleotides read TGTGCCAGCAGCTTTACTAGCGGGGGAAACAATGAGCAGTTCTTC.

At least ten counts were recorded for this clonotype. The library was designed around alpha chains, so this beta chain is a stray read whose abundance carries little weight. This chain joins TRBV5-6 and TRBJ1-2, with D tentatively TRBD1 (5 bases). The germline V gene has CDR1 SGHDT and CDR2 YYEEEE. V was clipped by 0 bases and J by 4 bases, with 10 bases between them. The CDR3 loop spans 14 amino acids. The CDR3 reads CASSLGQGGYGYTF. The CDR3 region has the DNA TGTGCCAGCAGCTTGGGCCAGGGAGGCTATGGCTACACCTTC.

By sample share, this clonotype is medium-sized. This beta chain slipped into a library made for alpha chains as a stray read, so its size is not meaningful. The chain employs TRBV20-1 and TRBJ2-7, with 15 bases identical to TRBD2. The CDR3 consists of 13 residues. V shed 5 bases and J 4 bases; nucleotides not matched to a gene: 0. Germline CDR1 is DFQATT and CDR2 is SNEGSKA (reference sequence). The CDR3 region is CSAGTSGRYEQYF. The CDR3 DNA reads TGCAGTGCTGGGACTAGCGGGAGGTACGAGCAGTACTTC.

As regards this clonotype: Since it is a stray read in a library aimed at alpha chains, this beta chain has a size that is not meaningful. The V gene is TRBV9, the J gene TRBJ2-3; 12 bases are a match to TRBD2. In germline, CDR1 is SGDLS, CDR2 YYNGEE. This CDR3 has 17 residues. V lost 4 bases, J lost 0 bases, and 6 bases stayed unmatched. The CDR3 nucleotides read TGTGCCAGCAGCCCCGGGACTAGCGGGTTTAGCACAGATACGCAGTATTTT. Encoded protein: CASSPGTSGFSTDTQYF.

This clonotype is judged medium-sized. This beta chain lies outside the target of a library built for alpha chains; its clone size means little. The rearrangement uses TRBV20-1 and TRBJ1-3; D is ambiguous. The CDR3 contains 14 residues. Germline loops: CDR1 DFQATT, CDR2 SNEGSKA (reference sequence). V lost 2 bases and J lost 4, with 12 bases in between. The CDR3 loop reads CSARSGGKGNTIYF. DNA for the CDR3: TGCAGTGCTAGATCGGGCGGAAAAGGAAACACCATATATTTT.

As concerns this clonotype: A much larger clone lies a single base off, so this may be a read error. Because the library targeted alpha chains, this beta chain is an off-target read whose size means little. The DNA of the CDR3 is TGTACCAGCAGCCCAAGACAGTCCCCAGATACGCAGTATTTT. Translated, it gives CTSSPRQSPDTQYF. The rearrangement joins TRBV9 to TRBJ2-3; TRBD1 might be the D (5 bases). The CDR3 has 14 amino acids. Germline CDR1 SGDLS, CDR2 YYNGEE.

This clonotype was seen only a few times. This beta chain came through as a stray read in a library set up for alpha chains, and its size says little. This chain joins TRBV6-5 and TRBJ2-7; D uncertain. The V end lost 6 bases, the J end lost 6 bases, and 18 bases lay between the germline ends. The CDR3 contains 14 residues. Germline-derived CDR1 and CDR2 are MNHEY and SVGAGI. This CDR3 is CASRAPALAVEQYF. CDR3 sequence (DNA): TGTGCCAGCAGAGCACCGGCCCTGGCCGTCGAGCAGTACTTC.

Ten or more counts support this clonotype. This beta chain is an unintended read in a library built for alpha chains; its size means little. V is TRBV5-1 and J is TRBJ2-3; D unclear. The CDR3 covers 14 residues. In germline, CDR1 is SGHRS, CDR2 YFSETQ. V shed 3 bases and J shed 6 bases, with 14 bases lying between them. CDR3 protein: CASSSGQSEDTQYF. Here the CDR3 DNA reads TGCGCCAGCAGCTCGGGCCAATCCGAGGATACGCAGTATTTT.

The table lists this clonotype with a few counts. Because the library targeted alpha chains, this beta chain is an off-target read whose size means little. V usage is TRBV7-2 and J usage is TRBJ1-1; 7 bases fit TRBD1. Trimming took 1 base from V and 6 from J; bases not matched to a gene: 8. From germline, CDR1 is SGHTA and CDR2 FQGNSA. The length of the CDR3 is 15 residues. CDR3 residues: CASSLGDREWAEAFF. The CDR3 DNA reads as TGTGCCAGCAGCTTAGGTGACAGGGAATGGGCTGAAGCTTTCTTT. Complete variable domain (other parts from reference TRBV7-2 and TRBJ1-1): GAGVSQSPSNKVTEKGKDVELRCDPISGHTALYWYRQSLGQGLEFLIYFQGNSAPDKSGLPSDRFSAERTGGSVSTLTIQRTQQEDSAVYLCASSLGDREWAEAFFGQGTRLTVV.

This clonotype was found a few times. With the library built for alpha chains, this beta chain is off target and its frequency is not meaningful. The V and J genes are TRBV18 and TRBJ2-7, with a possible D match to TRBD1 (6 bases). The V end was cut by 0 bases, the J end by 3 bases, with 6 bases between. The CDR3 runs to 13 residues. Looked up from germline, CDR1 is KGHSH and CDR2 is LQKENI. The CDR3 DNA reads TGTGCCAGCTCACCACCACAGGGCTACGAGCAGTACTTC. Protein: CASSPPQGYEQYF.